A single sample is the source of the 9 T cell receptor beta chains below, sequenced in a study of graft-versus-host responses after intestinal transplantation. No antigen is known for these receptors. Data came from immunoSEQ multiplex PCR; TCRdb stores just in-frame clones and leaves some out. Seen here are 85,000 to 100,000 clones, 90% to 95% observed once, and the top ten hold 2% to 2.5%. Sequenced here: unstimulated CD8+ T cells sorted from spleen or lymph node cells, sampled before intestinal transplant. The receptors were gathered from a human donor who received an intestinal transplant.

The chain is built from TRBV10-2 and TRBJ2-2; TRBD2 agrees at 7 bases. The CDR3 has 15 residues. J was trimmed by 1 base and V by 3 bases; bases with no gene match: 2. CDR1 is WSHSY, CDR2 SAAADI, per germline. Here the CDR3 reads CASSDGGLNTGELFF. The CDR3 coding sequence is TGCGCCAGCAGTGACGGGGGGTTGAACACCGGGGAGCTGTTTTTT.

This sequence joins TRBV18 and TRBJ2-1, with TRBD1 matching over 8 bases. Germline CDR1 reads KGHSH; CDR2 reads LQKENI. This CDR3 is built from 14 residues. The V segment lost 4 bases and the J segment 4 bases; nucleotides outside the gene matches: 3. The DNA of the CDR3 is TGTGCCAGCTCACGGACAGGGTGGTACAATGAGCAGTTCTTC. Its protein is CASSRTGWYNEQFF. The variable domain in full, completed from reference TRBV18 and TRBJ2-1, reads NAGVMQNPRHLVRRRGQEARLRCSPMKGHSHVYWYRQLPEEGLKFMVYLQKENIIDESGMPKERFSAEFPKEGPSILRIQQVVRGDSAAYFCASSRTGWYNEQFFGPGTRLTVL.

The gene calls are TRBV5-6 and TRBJ1-1; D might be TRBD1 (5 bases). Trimming pared 0 bases from V and 5 bases from J, leaving 17 bases between. CDR3 size: 16 residues. CDR1 is SGHDT and CDR2 is YYEEEE in the germline V gene. The CDR3 DNA reads as TGTGCCAGCAGCTTGGTTACTGCCTTGCGGGGGACTGAAGCTTTCTTT. Its protein product is CASSLVTALRGTEAFF.

The chain joins TRBV7-2 to TRBJ1-1; D is unresolved. CDR1 SGHTA and CDR2 FQGNSA come from the germline V gene. Trimming shortened V by 5 bases and J by 0 bases, and 16 bases separated the two germline ends. This CDR3 spans 16 amino acids. The CDR3 sequence is CASSAEWVQVNTEAFF. The CDR3 bases are TGTGCCAGCAGCGCCGAATGGGTTCAGGTGAACACTGAAGCTTTCTTT.

V gene TRBV30 combines with J gene TRBJ1-1; perhaps TRBD1 as D (5 bases). CDR3 length equals 12 residues. The V end lost 0 bases, the J end lost 7 bases, and 9 bases lay between the germline ends. The germline V gene encodes CDR1 GTSNPN and CDR2 SVGIG (reference sequence). This CDR3 reads CAWSVGGGEAFF. CDR3 bases: TGTGCCTGGAGTGTGGGGGGAGGTGAAGCTTTCTTT.

This chain uses TRBV27 with TRBJ1-2; 9 bases agree with TRBD1. The CDR3 has 14 residues. Germline CDR1 is MNHEY and CDR2 is SMNVEV (reference sequence). The trim removed 4 bases at V and 7 bases at J, leaving 7 bases unmatched. The chain's CDR3 is CASSSAGTGPGYTF. CDR3 DNA sequence: TGTGCCAGCAGTTCCGCCGGGACAGGGCCTGGCTACACCTTC.

This clone appeared a single time. The chain links TRBV27 to TRBJ2-1, with D perhaps TRBD1 (6 bases). V was shortened by 2 bases and J by 8 bases, with 7 bases between the two germline ends. CDR3 length: 12 amino acids. CDR1 and CDR2 from the germline V gene are MNHEY and SMNVEV (reference sequence). Here the CDR3 reads CASSLAGDEQFF. CDR3 coding DNA: TGTGCCAGCAGTTTAGCAGGGGATGAGCAGTTCTTC.

J is TRBJ2-7 and V is TRBV27, with D maybe TRBD1 (6 bases). Germline V gives CDR1 MNHEY, CDR2 SMNVEV (reference sequence). V was cut by 2 bases and J by 4 bases, with 15 bases left in between. The CDR3 length is 15 residues. Here the CDR3 reads CASSLSARGDYEQYF. CDR3 sequence (DNA): TGTGCCAGCAGTTTAAGTGCCAGGGGCGATTACGAGCAGTACTTC.

This rearrangement joins TRBV25-1 to TRBJ2-7, with 8 bases that match TRBD2. The CDR3 runs 14 residues. With 4 bases clipped from V and 3 bases from J, the junction kept 5 bases outside the gene matches. Germline CDR1 is MGHDK and CDR2 is SYGVNS. The CDR3 is CASSAGTSLYEQYF. Here the CDR3 DNA reads TGTGCCAGCAGTGCGGGGACTAGTCTCTACGAGCAGTACTTC.